This entry lists 23 T cell receptor beta chains sequenced from one sample in a study of early T cells in non-severe SARS-CoV-2 infection. TCRdb fed the 5' RACE reads into MiXCR, producing one record per CDR3 protein. The sample lists 85,000 to 90,000 distinct CDR3 sequences; approximately 15% were seen once. Sequences were obtained from whole blood. These receptors all stem from an adult who was a healthcare worker with PCR-confirmed SARS-CoV-2 infection or an uninfected control (not recorded which).

This clonotype was seen a few times. In DNA form, the CDR3 reads TGTGCCAGCAGCCCACCAAGCCCAGATTACAATGAGCAGTTCTTC. Translation gives CASSPPSPDYNEQFF. V and J are TRBV5-6 and TRBJ2-1, with unresolved D. The CDR3 covers 15 residues. The germline V and J ends were trimmed by 4 bases and 4 bases, with 15 bases remaining between them. The germline V gene encodes CDR1 SGHDT and CDR2 YYEEEE. Complete variable domain (other parts from reference TRBV5-6 and TRBJ2-1): DAGVTQSPTHLIKTRGQQVTLRCSPKSGHDTVSWYQQALGQGPQFIFQYYEEEERQRGNFPDRFSGHQFPNYSSELNVNALLLGDSALYLCASSPPSPDYNEQFFGPGTRLTVL.

This clonotype was detected many times. The rearrangement joins TRBV18 to TRBJ2-2; no clear D gene. V gave up 0 bases and J gave up 1 base, with 3 bases separating them. CDR1 and CDR2 (germline): KGHSH, LQKENI. The CDR3 spans 14 residues. The CDR3 DNA reads TGTGCCAGCTCACCACCCCAGAACACCGGGGAGCTGTTTTTT. Translated, it gives CASSPPQNTGELFF.

This clonotype was counted a few times. The chain joins TRBV29-1 to TRBJ2-7; D possibly corresponds to TRBD1 (6 bases). Germline V gene sequence: CDR1 SQVTM, CDR2 ANQGSEA. Deletions cut 4 bases from V and 0 bases from J, with 7 bases between. The CDR3 runs to 12 residues. The DNA of the CDR3 is TGCAGCGTTGGACAGGACTCCTACGAGCAGTACTTC. This gives the protein CSVGQDSYEQYF.

This clonotype was detected only a few times. The CDR3: CASSSPDGTYEQYF. CDR3 DNA: TGTGCCAGCAGCTCACCGGACGGGACCTACGAGCAGTACTTC. The J gene is TRBJ2-7, the V gene TRBV13, with a weak D call TRBD2 (5 bases). V was clipped by 4 bases and J by 2 bases, with 12 bases between them. CDR1 is PRHDT, CDR2 FYEKMQ, per germline (reference sequence). The CDR3 totals 14 residues.

J is TRBJ2-7 and V is TRBV29-1; D is perhaps TRBD1 (5 bases). Germline V lookup: CDR1 SQVTM, CDR2 ANQGSEA. Trimming took 6 bases from V and 0 from J, leaving 15 bases between them. The CDR3 runs 14 residues. The CDR3 DNA follows: TGCAGCGTCCTAGGTGGACACCGCTCCTACGAGCAGTACTTC. Its translation: CSVLGGHRSYEQYF.

This chain joins TRBV3-1 and TRBJ2-2; D not certain. V was cut by 0 bases and J by 5 bases, with 13 bases left in between. CDR1 and CDR2 (germline): LGHDT, YNNKEL (reference sequence). The CDR3 has 16 amino acids. The DNA for the CDR3 is TGTGCCAGCAGCCAAGACAGCTCCAGAAGGACCGGGGAGCTGTTTTTT. Protein product: CASSQDSSRRTGELFF.

The chain joins TRBV6-2 or TRBV6-3 to TRBJ2-3; D is perhaps TRBD1 (5 bases). The V end was cut by 5 bases, the J end by 4 bases, with 19 bases between. The length of the CDR3 is 16 residues. Germline V gene sequence: CDR1 MNHEY, CDR2 SVGEGT. The CDR3 reads CASSDSDSQGADTQYF. CDR3 sequence (DNA): TGTGCCAGCAGTGATTCCGACTCCCAAGGGGCAGATACGCAGTATTTT.

This clonotype turned up a few times. The chain is built from TRBV27 and TRBJ2-2, with a weak D call TRBD1 (6 bases). Germline V gene data show CDR1 as MNHEY and CDR2 as SMNVEV (reference sequence). Trimming left V 3 bases short and J 1 base short, with 9 bases between. The CDR3 runs to 15 residues. The CDR3 is CASSFQTGNTGELFF. In DNA, the CDR3 is TGTGCCAGCAGTTTTCAGACAGGGAACACCGGGGAGCTGTTTTTT.

The chain carries TRBV10-3 and TRBJ2-1, with TRBD1 matching over 8 bases. This CDR3 has 15 residues. In germline, CDR1 is ENHRY, CDR2 SYGVKD. The junction had 7 bases not matched to a gene; V was cut back by 4 bases and J by 5 bases. The CDR3 DNA follows: TGTGCCATCAGTGCGGACAGGGATGGGAACAATGAGCAGTTCTTC. Translated: CAISADRDGNNEQFF.

This clonotype was picked up a small number of times. This chain links TRBV7-2 with TRBJ2-1; D remains unclear. The CDR3 totals 11 residues. V lost 0 bases, J lost 10 bases, and 4 bases lay in between. Germline CDR1 reads SGHTA; CDR2 reads FQGNSA. CDR3 loop: CASSLAREQFF. The CDR3 DNA reads TGTGCCAGCAGCTTAGCCAGGGAGCAGTTCTTC.

The V call is TRBV7-9, the J call TRBJ2-3, with D perhaps assigned TRBD1 or TRBD2 (5 bases each). The CDR3 consists of 13 residues. The V gene's germline CDR1 is SEHNR and CDR2 FQNEAQ (reference sequence). V was clipped by 1 base and J by 5 bases, with 7 bases between them. The CDR3 DNA reads TGTGCCAGCAGCTTAGAGAGGGGAGATACGCAGTATTTT. As protein: CASSLERGDTQYF. Combining the CDR3 with reference TRBV7-9 and TRBJ2-3 gives the whole variable domain DTGVSQNPRHKITKRGQNVTFRCDPISEHNRLYWYRQTLGQGPEFLTYFQNEAQLEKSRLLSDRFSAERPKGSFSTLEIQRTEQGDSAMYLCASSLERGDTQYFGPGTRLTVL.

This clonotype showed up just a few times. The rearrangement joins TRBV28 to TRBJ1-6; D may be TRBD1 (5 bases). This CDR3 has 14 amino acids. Germline V gives CDR1 MDHEN, CDR2 SYDVKM. V gave up 10 bases and J gave up 3 bases, with 13 bases separating them. CDR3 sequence: CATRGEIYNSPLHF. For the CDR3, the DNA is TGTGCCACCCGAGGGGAGATCTATAATTCACCCCTCCACTTT. Full variable domain (remainder filled in from reference TRBV28 and TRBJ1-6): DVKVTQSSRYLVKRTGEKVFLECVQDMDHENMFWYRQDPGLGLRLIYFSYDVKMKEKGDIPEGYSVSREKKERFSLILESASTNQTSMYLCATRGEIYNSPLHFGNGTRLTVT.

This clonotype was recorded at least ten times. The chain uses TRBV30 and TRBJ1-1; unclear D gene. The CDR3 contains 11 residues. The V end lost 0 bases, the J end lost 7 bases, and 6 bases lay between the germline ends. Germline CDR1 reads GTSNPN; CDR2 reads SVGIG (reference sequence). The CDR3 here is CAWSVRGEAFF. CDR3 sequence (DNA): TGTGCCTGGAGTGTACGCGGTGAAGCTTTCTTT.

The chain joins TRBV4-2 to TRBJ2-7; TRBD2 agrees at 10 bases. This CDR3 region has 15 residues. J gave up 2 bases and V 1 base, and 2 bases lay outside the gene matches. From germline, CDR1 is LGHNA and CDR2 YNFKEQ. Written as DNA, the CDR3 is TGTGCCAGCAGCCAAGGAACTAGCGGGGCCTACGAGCAGTACTTC. It yields the protein CASSQGTSGAYEQYF.

This clonotype was detected a few times. The chain carries TRBV6-5 and TRBJ1-5; D call uncertain. The CDR3 is 16 residues long. Germline-derived CDR1 and CDR2 are MNHEY and SVGAGI. V was trimmed by 6 bases and J by 10 bases, leaving 25 bases between them. The CDR3, as DNA: TGTGCCAGCAGCCGCGACCAGAAGACCAGAATCAGCCCCCAGCATTTT. It translates to CASSRDQKTRISPQHF.

This chain joins TRBV28 and TRBJ2-7; D is unresolved. With 2 bases removed from V and 2 bases from J, the gap between germline ends came to 4 bases. Germline values: CDR1 MDHEN, CDR2 SYDVKM. There are 12 residues in the CDR3. As DNA, the CDR3 is TGTGCCAGCAGTTTAAACACCTACGAGCAGTACTTC. It codes for CASSLNTYEQYF. Looking up the rest from reference TRBV28 and TRBJ2-7 gives the full variable domain: DVKVTQSSRYLVKRTGEKVFLECVQDMDHENMFWYRQDPGLGLRLIYFSYDVKMKEKGDIPEGYSVSREKKERFSLILESASTNQTSMYLCASSLNTYEQYFGPGTRLTVT.

This clonotype was counted a few times. This sequence joins TRBV4-1 and TRBJ2-4, with unresolved D. V lost 2 bases, J lost 4 bases, and 12 bases lay in between. The CDR3 has 15 amino acids. Germline values: CDR1 MGHRA, CDR2 YSYEKL. CDR3 in DNA: TGCGCCAGCAGCCAAACCTGGCTTGGGAAAAACATTCAGTACTTC. It specifies CASSQTWLGKNIQYF.

J is TRBJ1-3 and V is TRBV3-1; D gene unclear. The CDR3 is 15 amino acids. With 2 bases removed from V and 0 bases from J, the gap between germline ends came to 8 bases. From germline, CDR1 is LGHDT and CDR2 YNNKEL (reference sequence). The CDR3 loop reads CASSQSGSSGNTIYF. The CDR3 DNA follows: TGTGCCAGCAGCCAAAGCGGGAGCTCTGGAAACACCATATATTTT.

In this sample, this clonotype turned up a few times. The chain recombines TRBV20-1 with TRBJ2-4; 9 bases align to TRBD1. Germline V gives CDR1 DFQATT, CDR2 SNEGSKA (reference sequence). Trimming removed 6 bases from V and 6 bases from J; junction bases left unmatched: 12. This CDR3 has 15 residues. The CDR3 reads CSARDRETSGNIQYF. The CDR3 DNA reads TGCAGTGCGAGGGACAGGGAGACATCAGGAAACATTCAGTACTTC.

This clonotype has a handful of counts. This chain joins TRBV6-1 and TRBJ2-7, with 9 bases aligning to TRBD1. J lost 3 bases, V lost 5 bases, and 2 bases had no gene match. CDR3 length: 13 amino acids. The germline CDR1 and CDR2 sequences are MNHNS and SASEGT. The CDR3 bases are TGTGCCAGCAGTCGGACAGGGGACTACGAGCAGTACTTC. Translation: CASSRTGDYEQYF.

This clonotype was found a few times. V usage is TRBV12-3 or TRBV12-4 and J usage is TRBJ1-1; TRBD1 might be the D (5 bases). This CDR3 contains 13 residues. V was trimmed by 2 bases and J by 6 bases, leaving 10 bases between them. The CDR3 loop is CASSLMTDPEAFF. The CDR3 DNA reads as TGTGCCAGCAGTTTAATGACAGACCCTGAAGCTTTCTTT.

This clonotype came up a few times. The chain employs TRBV20-1 and TRBJ2-2, with TRBD2 identical over 8 bases. J was trimmed by 3 bases and V by 0 bases; bases with no gene match: 6. Germline V gene lookup returns CDR1 DFQATT and CDR2 SNEGSKA (reference sequence). The CDR3 extends over 16 amino acids. The CDR3: CSARDRTSSYTGELFF. CDR3 nucleotides: TGCAGTGCTAGAGATAGGACTAGCAGCTACACCGGGGAGCTGTTTTTT.

The sample holds a few counts of this clonotype. The rearrangement links TRBV6-2 or TRBV6-3 to TRBJ2-7, with no clear D. The ends were cut back, 6 bases at V and 3 bases at J, with 12 bases in the middle. Germline V gene sequence: CDR1 MNHEY, CDR2 SVGEGT. The CDR3 loop spans 13 amino acids. CDR3 sequence reads: CASREPGYYEQYF. The DNA of the CDR3 is TGTGCCAGCAGAGAACCAGGTTACTACGAGCAGTACTTC.